One sample yielded the 4 T cell receptor beta chains listed below, sequenced in a study of control samples from healthy donors and cancer patients. Profiling relied on immunoSEQ multiplex PCR, and the TCRdb table lists in-frame clones only, not all of them. The repertoire consists of roughly 25,000 clones, with approximately 91% occurring once and the leading ten covering around 15%. The sample was PBMCs. Source of these receptors: a man between 45 and 60 years old with lung cancer.

Notes on this clone: Sequence at one end of the junction differs from germline and may be a read error. The rearrangement joins TRBV7-7 to TRBJ2-1, with 10 bases aligning to TRBD2. This CDR3 region has 15 residues. Germline V gene lookup returns CDR1 SSHAT and CDR2 FNYEAQ (reference sequence). CDR3 coding DNA: TGTGCTAGCAGCTCCTCAGCGGGGGGGCCGAATGAGCAGTTCTTC. Protein sequence: CASSSSAGGPNEQFF.

The gene calls are TRBV12-3 or TRBV12-4 and TRBJ1-2; D call uncertain. Trimming left V 6 bases short and J 8 bases short, with 7 bases between. CDR3 length: 10 amino acids. The CDR3 bases are TGTGCCAGCAGGGGGATGGGCTACACCTTC. Translation: CASRGMGYTF.

The rearrangement joins TRBV5-1 to TRBJ1-1, with D maybe TRBD1 (5 bases). The CDR3 is 16 amino acids. Germline assignment: CDR1 SGHRS and CDR2 YFSETQ. The germline V and J ends were trimmed by 3 bases and 0 bases, with 15 bases remaining between them. The CDR3, as DNA: TGCGCCAGCAGCTCTTCCCCAGGGCCCATGAACACTGAAGCTTTCTTT. Its translation is CASSSSPGPMNTEAFF.

The chain has TRBV5-4 and TRBJ2-2; no definite D call. Trimming pared 0 bases from V and 1 base from J, leaving 7 bases between. Germline V CDR1 and CDR2: SGHNT, YYREEE (reference sequence). This CDR3 comprises 15 residues. The CDR3 here is CASSLDIRNTGELFF. The CDR3 DNA reads as TGTGCCAGCAGCTTGGATATAAGGAACACCGGGGAGCTGTTTTTT. Full variable domain (rest looked up from reference TRBV5-4 and TRBJ2-2): ETGVTQSPTHLIKTRGQQVTLRCSSQSGHNTVSWYQQALGQGPQFIFQYYREEENGRGNFPPRFSGLQFPNYSSELNVNALELDDSALYLCASSLDIRNTGELFFGEGSRLTVL.